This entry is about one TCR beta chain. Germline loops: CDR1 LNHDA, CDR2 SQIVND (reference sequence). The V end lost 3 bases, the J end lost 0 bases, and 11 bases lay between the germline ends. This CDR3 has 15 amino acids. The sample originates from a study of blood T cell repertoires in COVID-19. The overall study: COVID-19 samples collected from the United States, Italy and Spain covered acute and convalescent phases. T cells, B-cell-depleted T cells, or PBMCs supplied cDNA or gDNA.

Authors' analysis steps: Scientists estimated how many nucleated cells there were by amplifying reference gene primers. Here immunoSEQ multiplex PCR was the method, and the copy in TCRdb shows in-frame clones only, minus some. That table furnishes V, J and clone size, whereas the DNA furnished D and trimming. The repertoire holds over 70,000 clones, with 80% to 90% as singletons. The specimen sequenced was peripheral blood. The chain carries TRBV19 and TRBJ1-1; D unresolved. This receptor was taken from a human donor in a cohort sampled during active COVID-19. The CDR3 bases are TGTGCCAGTAGTATTCTCGGAGGCATGAACACTGAAGCTTTCTTT. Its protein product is CASSILGGMNTEAFF.